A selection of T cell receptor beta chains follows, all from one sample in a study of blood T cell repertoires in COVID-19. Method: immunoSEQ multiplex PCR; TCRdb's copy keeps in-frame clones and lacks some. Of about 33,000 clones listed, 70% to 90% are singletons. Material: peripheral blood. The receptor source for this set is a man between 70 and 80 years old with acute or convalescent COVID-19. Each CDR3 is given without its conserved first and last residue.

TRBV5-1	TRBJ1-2	ASSLDPGVYGYT
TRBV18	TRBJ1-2	ASSPPAGALAGYT
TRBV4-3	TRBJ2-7	ASSQEGQGRSNYEQY
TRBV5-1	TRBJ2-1	ASSPSGTYNEQF
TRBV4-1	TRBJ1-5	ASSQGSLGNGGGQPQH
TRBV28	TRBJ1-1	ASSSRVSLNTEAF
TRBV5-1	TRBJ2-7	ASSPGTSGRAYEQY
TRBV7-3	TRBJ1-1	ASSWNREGEAF
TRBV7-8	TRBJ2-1	ASSFFPGTSNRNEQF
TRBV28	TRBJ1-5	ASSLSGQNQH
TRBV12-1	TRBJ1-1	ASSFLLRGRGNTEAF
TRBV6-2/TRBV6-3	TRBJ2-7	ASSYGVSGTGGHEQY
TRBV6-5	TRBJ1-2	ASSYSASNYGYT
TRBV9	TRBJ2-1	ASSVEQYNEQF
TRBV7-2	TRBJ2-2	ASSSIGRSTGAGELF
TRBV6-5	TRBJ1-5	ASSSPGGNQPQH
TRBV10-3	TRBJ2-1	AISESTGSYNEQF
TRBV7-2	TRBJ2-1	ASSLQLAGGYNEQF